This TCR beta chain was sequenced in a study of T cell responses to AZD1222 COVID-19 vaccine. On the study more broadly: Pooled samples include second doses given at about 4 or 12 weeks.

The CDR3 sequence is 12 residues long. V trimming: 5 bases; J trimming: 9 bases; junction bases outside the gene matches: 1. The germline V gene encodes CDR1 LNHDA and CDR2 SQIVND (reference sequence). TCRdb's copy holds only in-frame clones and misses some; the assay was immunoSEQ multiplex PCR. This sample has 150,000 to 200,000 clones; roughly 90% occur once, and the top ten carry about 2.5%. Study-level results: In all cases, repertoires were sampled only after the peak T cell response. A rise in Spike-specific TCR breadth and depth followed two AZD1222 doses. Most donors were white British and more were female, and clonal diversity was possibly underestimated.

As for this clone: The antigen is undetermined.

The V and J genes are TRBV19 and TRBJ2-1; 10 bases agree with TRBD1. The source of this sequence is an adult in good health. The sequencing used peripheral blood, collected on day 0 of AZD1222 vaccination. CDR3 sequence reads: CASSRQGAEQFF. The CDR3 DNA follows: TGTGCCAGTAGTCGACAGGGGGCTGAGCAGTTCTTC.